The 16 T cell receptor beta chains reported below all come from one sample, sequenced in a study of T cell changes during pregnancy in multiple sclerosis (dated 2019 in TCRdb). The library was produced with the immunoSEQ multiplex PCR assay. Imported from immuneACCESS, the table was reduced by TCRdb to in-frame sequences with V and J called. These copies leave out some clones; in studies compared against another copy, an unresolved V gene accounts for under half, and the cause of the remainder is not known. This sample holds around 52,000 clones; roughly 90% were observed only once. The ten largest clones capture around 0.16% of the sample. Sequenced here: CD4+ T cells from peripheral blood mononuclear cells, sampled after pregnancy. The receptors were sampled from a female donor in good health, enrolled as a control in a pregnancy study.

The chain joins TRBV2 to TRBJ1-1; D not certain. Germline V CDR1 and CDR2: SNHLY, FYNNEI. The ends were cut back, 5 bases at V and 10 bases at J, with 8 bases in the middle. The CDR3 covers 10 residues. This CDR3 is CASSRQSAFF. DNA of the CDR3: TGTGCCAGCAGTCGACAATCAGCTTTCTTT.

The genes are TRBV7-9 and TRBJ2-6; 7 positions match TRBD1. Germline V gene lookup returns CDR1 SEHNR and CDR2 FQNEAQ (reference sequence). This CDR3 spans 18 amino acids. V gave up 3 bases and J gave up 2 bases; unmatched junction bases: 10. CDR3 sequence reads: CASSFTYLTGAGANVLTF. The DNA for the CDR3 is TGTGCCAGCAGCTTCACCTACTTAACAGGGGCTGGGGCCAACGTCCTGACTTTC.

V and J are TRBV7-3 and TRBJ1-5, with D possibly being TRBD1 (6 bases). CDR1 is SGHTA and CDR2 is FQGTGA in the germline V gene. With 5 bases removed from V and 4 bases from J, the gap between germline ends came to 9 bases. This CDR3 contains 13 residues. This CDR3 is CASSPQGNQPQHF. CDR3 nucleotide sequence: TGTGCCAGCAGCCCACAGGGTAATCAGCCCCAGCATTTT.

The rearrangement links TRBV7-9 to TRBJ1-1, with unresolved D. Trimming removed 5 bases from V and 5 bases from J, with 12 bases in between. Germline values: CDR1 SEHNR, CDR2 FQNEAQ (reference sequence). The CDR3 consists of 13 residues. The CDR3 region has the DNA TGTGCCAGCAGCCCCAACCGGGGAACTGAAGCTTTCTTT. It translates to CASSPNRGTEAFF.

The chain joins TRBV25-1 to TRBJ2-7; D is possibly TRBD1 (6 bases). V gave up 11 bases and J gave up 6 bases, with 14 bases separating them. This CDR3 has 11 residues. The V gene's germline CDR1 is MGHDK and CDR2 SYGVNS. The CDR3 nucleotides are TGTGCCGTATACAGGGTTGGCGAGCAGTACTTC. Amino acids: CAVYRVGEQYF.

The genes are TRBV7-8 and TRBJ2-7, with a weak D call TRBD2 (5 bases). With 5 bases removed from V and 2 bases from J, the gap between germline ends came to 19 bases. Germline V lookup: CDR1 SGHVS, CDR2 FQNEAQ. This CDR3 has 16 residues. The CDR3 region has the DNA TGTGCCAGCAGCCCCCTCTACGCGGGTGGCGCCTACGAGCAGTACTTC. Translated: CASSPLYAGGAYEQYF.

The chain uses TRBV5-1 and TRBJ2-1; D is possibly TRBD2 (6 bases). Germline V gene lookup returns CDR1 SGHRS and CDR2 YFSETQ. V was trimmed by 3 bases and J by 7 bases, leaving 17 bases between them. CDR3 size: 15 residues. The CDR3 region has the DNA TGCGCCAGCAGCTACGGACAAAGAGGAGGGAATGAGCAGTTCTTC. Its protein product is CASSYGQRGGNEQFF.

This chain links TRBV5-8 with TRBJ1-6, with TRBD1 matching over 11 bases. Germline V CDR1 and CDR2: SGHTS, YDEGEE. This CDR3 contains 14 residues. J lost 8 bases, V lost 10 bases, and 8 bases had no gene match. The CDR3 reads CAGDRGTNDSPLHF. CDR3 bases: TGTGCCGGGGACAGGGGGACCAATGATTCACCCCTCCACTTT.

This clone came up once. The chain combines TRBV6-6 with TRBJ1-1, with TRBD1 as a possible D gene (6 bases). Germline V CDR1 and CDR2: MNHNY, SVGAGI (reference sequence). The CDR3 covers 14 residues. Trimming took 2 bases from V and 1 from J, leaving 8 bases between them. This CDR3 reads CASSYETGNTEAFF. The CDR3 nucleotides are TGTGCCAGCAGTTACGAGACAGGGAACACTGAAGCTTTCTTT.

This sequence joins TRBV29-1 and TRBJ1-2, with TRBD1 matching 8 bases. With 5 bases clipped from V and 5 bases from J, the junction kept 7 bases outside the gene matches. Germline CDR1 and CDR2: SQVTM and ANQGSEA. CDR3 length: 13 residues. This chain's CDR3 is CSVREDRAYGYTF. The DNA for the CDR3 is TGCAGCGTTCGCGAGGACAGGGCTTATGGCTACACCTTC. Looking up the rest from reference TRBV29-1 and TRBJ1-2 gives the full variable domain: SAVISQKPSRDICQRGTSLTIQCQVDSQVTMMFWYRQQPGQSLTLIATANQGSEATYESGFVIDKFPISRPNLTFSTLTVSNMSPEDSSIYLCSVREDRAYGYTFGSGTRLTVV.

This clone occurred a few times. J is TRBJ1-2 and V is TRBV28; D not resolved. There are 14 residues in the CDR3. Germline V lookup: CDR1 MDHEN, CDR2 SYDVKM. V lost 9 bases and J lost 8, with 22 bases in between. CDR3 protein: CASWMGLGSGGYTF. In DNA form, the CDR3 reads TGTGCCAGTTGGATGGGCCTGGGCTCTGGAGGCTACACCTTC.

The chain combines TRBV6-1 with TRBJ2-5; the D gene is possibly TRBD2 (6 bases). The DNA matches TRBJ2-7 better at its end, which makes the J call doubtful. The CDR3 covers 16 residues. Germline-derived CDR1 and CDR2 are MNHNS and SASEGT. The CDR3 DNA follows: TGTGCCAGCAGTGCTAGGGGAGGAATTCGGGGCTACGAGCAGTACTTC. Encoded protein: CASSARGGIRGYEQYF.

The chain couples TRBV6-5 to TRBJ1-2; 7 nucleotides line up with TRBD1. The CDR3 has 15 amino acids. Losses at the gene ends were 4 bases for V and 5 bases for J; bases not matched to a gene: 10. Looked up from germline, CDR1 is MNHEY and CDR2 is SVGAGI. CDR3 sequence reads: CASSSGAGGIYGYTF. Here the CDR3 DNA reads TGTGCCAGCAGTTCTGGGGCAGGGGGAATATATGGCTACACCTTC.

This chain connects TRBV6-5 to TRBJ1-1, with D possibly TRBD1 on 5 matching bases. Germline lookup yields CDR1 MNHEY and CDR2 SVGAGI. The CDR3 spans 14 residues. Trimming shortened V by 2 bases and J by 6 bases, and 13 bases separated the two germline ends. This chain's CDR3 is CASSYGRTRAEAFF. CDR3 in DNA: TGTGCCAGCAGTTACGGCAGGACAAGGGCTGAAGCTTTCTTT.

The gene calls are TRBV28 and TRBJ1-4; TRBD1 is a possible D gene (5 bases). The germline V gene encodes CDR1 MDHEN and CDR2 SYDVKM. V was pared by 5 bases and J by 8 bases, with 15 bases between. The CDR3 totals 14 residues. CDR3 nucleotide sequence: TGTGCCAGCAGTCTTCAGGGAATTCAGGAAAAACTGTTTTTT. This encodes CASSLQGIQEKLFF. Combining the CDR3 with reference TRBV28 and TRBJ1-4 gives the whole variable domain DVKVTQSSRYLVKRTGEKVFLECVQDMDHENMFWYRQDPGLGLRLIYFSYDVKMKEKGDIPEGYSVSREKKERFSLILESASTNQTSMYLCASSLQGIQEKLFFGSGTQLSVL.

V usage is TRBV7-3 and J usage is TRBJ1-2; the D gene is possibly TRBD1 (6 bases). The germline CDR1 and CDR2 sequences are SGHTA and FQGTGA. V was pared by 6 bases and J by 5 bases, with 10 bases between. There are 12 residues in the CDR3. CDR3 region: CASSSGVYGYTF. The DNA of the CDR3 is TGTGCCAGCAGTTCAGGGGTTTATGGCTACACCTTC.